Listed here are 8 T cell receptor beta chains from one sample, sequenced in a study of CD8+ T cells in alopecia areata. TCR sequencing used cDNA made by reverse transcription of extracted RNA. Profiling relied on immunoSEQ multiplex PCR, and the TCRdb table lists in-frame clones only, not all of them. Sampling found approximately 300,000 clones, none seen once. On the basis of CD4, CD8alpha, NKG2D, NKG2ACE and other markers, pooled cutaneous lymph node cells were sorted. Input material: CD4+ T cells sorted from a lymph node. The source of these receptors is a C3H/HeJ mouse with alopecia areata. The strain is characterized by the MHC haplotype H2-k.

In the case of this clone: Germline and genes here are mouse. Partial CDR3 DNA: TGTGCCAGCAGTATCGGCTGGGGGGCTGCAGAA. Encoded protein: CASSIGWGAAE. The whole CDR3 reads CASSIGWGAAETLYF. The chain is built from TRBV19 and TRBJ2-3; 8 bases match TRBD2. The read finishes 4 residues shy of the CDR3 end, and the germline J gene is used to complete it. CDR1 is FNHDT, CDR2 SITEND, per germline (reference sequence). This CDR3 region has 15 residues. The V and J ends lost 2 bases and 2 bases, in that order; junction bases with no gene match: 4.

Note on this clone: Gene names follow the mouse nomenclature. The read finishes 4 residues shy of the CDR3 end, and the germline J gene is used to complete it. V gene TRBV5 combines with J gene TRBJ2-5, with TRBD1 matching over 9 bases. This CDR3 contains 15 residues. Germline CDR1 LGHNA, CDR2 YNLKQL (reference sequence). The CDR3: CASSQDNRGLDTQYF. Incomplete CDR3 DNA: TGTGCCAGCAGCCAAGATAACAGGGGGCTAGAC.

There are a few counts of this clone. Gene names denote mouse genes. The read is 4 residues too short to cover the CDR3 end, so that end is filled in from the germline J gene. The chain combines TRBV31 with TRBJ2-3; 14 nucleotides agree with TRBD2. This CDR3 region has 16 residues. V shed 1 base and J 1 base; nucleotides not matched to a gene: 1. Per the germline V gene, CDR1 is GKSSPN and CDR2 is SITVG. The sequenced part of the CDR3 DNA is TGTGCCTGGAGTCGGGGACTGGGGGGGCGTGCAGAA. This encodes CAWSRGLGGRAE. The whole CDR3 sequence is CAWSRGLGGRAETLYF.

The sample holds a few counts of this clone. Here the gene names and germline are mouse. The CDR3 is cut off 4 residues early in the read; its end comes from the germline J gene. This sequence joins TRBV21 and TRBJ2-2; D is possibly TRBD2 (6 bases). TRBV21 is designated an ORF whose function remains uncertain. The CDR3 is made up of 16 amino acids. Trimming removed 0 bases from V and 2 bases from J, with 10 bases in between. The part of the CDR3 DNA that was read is TGTGCTAGCAGTCAATCGGGACTCCTTAACACCGGG. Its protein is CASSQSGLLNTG. The CDR3 in full is CASSQSGLLNTGQLYF.

Points on this clone: Mouse names are used for the genes. The sequenced fragment ends 4 residues before the CDR3 boundary, so the rest is inferred from the germline J gene. This chain uses TRBV31 with TRBJ2-1; the D gene is possibly TRBD2 (6 bases). The CDR3 consists of 14 residues. Germline V gene sequence: CDR1 GKSSPN, CDR2 SITVG. V gave up 0 bases and J gave up 6 bases, with 12 bases separating them. CDR3 region: CAWSLVTGSAEQFF. The CDR3 DNA, read in part, is TGTGCCTGGAGTCTAGTTACTGGGTCTGCT.

A word on this clone: Genes and germline are mouse. The read terminates 4 residues ahead of where the CDR3 ends, so the germline J gene completes it. This chain links TRBV13-2 with TRBJ2-7, with 9 bases matching TRBD2. CDR1 is NNHNN, CDR2 SYGAGS, per germline (reference sequence). V was pared by 0 bases and J by 0 bases, with 1 base of the junction left unmatched. The CDR3 is made up of 15 amino acids. CDR3 DNA (partial): TGTGCCAGCGGTGATGTGGGGGGGCGCTCCTAT. Translating gives CASGDVGGRSY. The whole CDR3 protein is CASGDVGGRSYEQYF.

This clone has more than one count but fewer than ten. Genes here carry mouse names. The read terminates 4 residues ahead of where the CDR3 ends, so the germline J gene completes it. The V call is TRBV19, the J call TRBJ1-2, with 11 bases aligning to TRBD1. CDR1 FNHDT and CDR2 SITEND come from the germline V gene (reference sequence). The CDR3 loop spans 16 amino acids. With 2 bases clipped from V and 0 bases from J, the junction kept 3 bases outside the gene matches. The sequenced part of the CDR3 DNA is TGTGCCAGCAGTATCTCGGGACAGGGGGCAAACTCC. Encoded protein: CASSISGQGANS. The whole CDR3 reads CASSISGQGANSDYTF.

This clone turned up a few times. The genes and germline here are from mouse. The CDR3 end is not reached by the read, which stops 4 residues before it; the germline J gene fills it in. This chain connects TRBV13-2 to TRBJ1-2; 7 nucleotides agree with TRBD1. The CDR3 consists of 14 residues. V was pared by 3 bases and J by 4 bases, with 6 bases of the junction left unmatched. The germline V gene encodes CDR1 NNHNN and CDR2 SYGAGS (reference sequence). The sequenced part of the CDR3 DNA is TGTGCCAGCGGTGTCACAGGGGAGGGCTCC. It specifies CASGVTGEGS. The entire CDR3 sequence reads CASGVTGEGSDYTF.